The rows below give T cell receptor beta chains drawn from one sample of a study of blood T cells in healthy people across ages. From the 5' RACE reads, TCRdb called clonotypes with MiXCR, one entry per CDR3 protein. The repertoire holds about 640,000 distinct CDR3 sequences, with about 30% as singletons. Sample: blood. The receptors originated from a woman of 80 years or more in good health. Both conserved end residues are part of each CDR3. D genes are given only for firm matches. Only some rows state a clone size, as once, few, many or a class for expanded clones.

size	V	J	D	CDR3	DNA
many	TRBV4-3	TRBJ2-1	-	CASSQGWRLGRNEQFF	TGCGCCAGCAGCCAGGGTTGGAGGTTGGGACGGAATGAGCAGTTCTTC
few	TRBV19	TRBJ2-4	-	CASSAGTSKNIQYF	TGTGCCAGTAGTGCCGGGACTTCCAAAAACATTCAGTACTTC
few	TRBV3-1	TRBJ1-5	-	CASSLPGGPQHF	TGTGCCAGCAGTCTCCCCGGGGGGCCCCAGCATTTT
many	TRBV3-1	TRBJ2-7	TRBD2	CASSASLAGAYEQYF	TGTGCCAGCAGCGCAAGCCTAGCGGGGGCCTACGAGCAGTACTTC
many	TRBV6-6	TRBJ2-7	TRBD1	CASRMTGVGEQYF	TGTGCCAGCAGGATGACAGGGGTGGGCGAGCAGTACTTC
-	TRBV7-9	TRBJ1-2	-	CASSYRSYGYTF	TGTGCCAGCAGCTACAGATCCTATGGCTACACCTTC
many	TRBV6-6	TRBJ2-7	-	CASRTGTVYEQYF	TGTGCCAGCAGGACTGGGACGGTCTACGAGCAGTACTTC
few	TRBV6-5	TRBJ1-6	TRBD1	CASKRDRNSPLHF	TGTGCCAGCAAGAGGGACAGAAATTCACCCCTCCACTTT
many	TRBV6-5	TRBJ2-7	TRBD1	CASSYSRTGALYEQYF	TGTGCCAGCAGTTACTCCCGGACAGGGGCCCTATACGAGCAGTACTTC
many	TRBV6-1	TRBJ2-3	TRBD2	CASTPRASGGNRADTQYF	TGTGCCAGCACCCCAAGGGCTAGCGGGGGGAACAGGGCAGATACGCAGTATTTT
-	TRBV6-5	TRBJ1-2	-	CASTNGGRGLEYGYTF	TGTGCCAGCACCAACGGGGGCAGGGGACTCGAATATGGCTACACCTTC
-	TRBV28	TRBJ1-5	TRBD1	CASSYTGGGQPRHF	TGTGCCAGTAGTTATACAGGGGGAGGGCAGCCCCGGCATTTT
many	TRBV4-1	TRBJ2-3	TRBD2	CASSQEGTSGMTDTQYF	TGCGCCAGCAGCCAAGAGGGGACTAGCGGAATGACAGATACGCAGTATTTT
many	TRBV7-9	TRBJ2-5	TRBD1	CASSPTGSETQYF	TGTGCCAGCAGCCCGACAGGGTCTGAGACCCAGTACTTC
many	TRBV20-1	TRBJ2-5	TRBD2	CSAQGPTSGDRRTQYF	TGCAGTGCCCAGGGGCCGACTAGCGGGGACCGAAGGACCCAGTACTTC
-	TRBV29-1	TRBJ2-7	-	CSVEGSRRDLREQYF	TGCAGCGTTGAGGGTAGCCGACGCGATCTACGAGAGCAGTACTTC
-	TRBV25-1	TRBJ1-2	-	CASSEFGPFGGGGYTF	TGTGCCAGCAGTGAGTTCGGGCCTTTCGGAGGAGGGGGCTACACCTTC
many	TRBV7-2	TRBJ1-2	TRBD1	CASSSGQGMGGYTF	TGTGCCAGCAGCTCAGGACAGGGGATGGGGGGCTACACCTTC
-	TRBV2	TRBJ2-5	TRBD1	CASSEARDRALREYF	TGTGCCAGCAGTGAAGCGAGAGACAGGGCTTTACGGGAGTACTTC
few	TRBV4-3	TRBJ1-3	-	CASSQDPLIGVINTIYF	TGCGCCAGCAGCCAAGATCCCTTGATCGGGGTAATAAACACCATATATTTT
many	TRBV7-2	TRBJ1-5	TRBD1	CASRLTGAQHF	TGTGCCAGCAGACTGACAGGGGCTCAGCATTTT
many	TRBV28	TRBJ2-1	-	CASSFSGLEQFF	TGTGCCAGCAGTTTCTCCGGCCTTGAGCAGTTCTTC
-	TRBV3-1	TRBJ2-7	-	CASSLRDTSYEQYF	TGTGCCAGCAGTCTCCGGGACACAAGCTACGAGCAGTACTTC
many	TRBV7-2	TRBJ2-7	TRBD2	CASSLGTSGPRITREQYF	TGTGCCAGCAGCTTAGGGACTAGCGGGCCACGAATAACGCGGGAGCAGTACTTC
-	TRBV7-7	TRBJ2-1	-	CASSLVGGHEQFF	TGTGCTAGCAGCTTAGTCGGGGGGCATGAGCAGTTCTTC
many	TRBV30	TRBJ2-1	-	CAWSQNEQFF	TGTGCCTGGAGTCAGAATGAGCAGTTCTTC
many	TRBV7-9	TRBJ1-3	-	CASSLAGNTIYF	TGTGCCAGCAGCTTAGCTGGAAACACCATATATTTT
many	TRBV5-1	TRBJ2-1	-	CASSLVEGNEQFF	TGCGCCAGCAGCTTGGTGGAGGGAAATGAGCAGTTCTTC
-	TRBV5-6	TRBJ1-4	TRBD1	CASSGGTGPRLFF	TGTGCCAGCAGCGGAGGGACAGGGCCAAGACTGTTTTTT
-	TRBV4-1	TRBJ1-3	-	CASSRVGGSGNTIYF	TGCGCCAGCAGCCGCGTGGGTGGCTCTGGAAACACCATATATTTT